Here is one T cell receptor (beta chain) with its context. The antigen remains unidentified. The sample is drawn from a study of T cell responses to AZD1222 COVID-19 vaccine. Overall study findings and caveats: At baseline, just a handful of AZD1222 recipients tested seropositive. Donor demographics were predominantly white British with a female majority; clonal diversity may be underestimated.

With V trimmed by 4 bases and J by 2 bases, 3 bases remained unmatched. From germline, CDR1 is SGHRS and CDR2 YFSETQ. The CDR3 is 15 amino acids. Produced via immunoSEQ multiplex PCR; TCRdb's table is partial and in-frame only. Seen here are around 100,000 clones, around nine tenths observed once, and the top ten hold less than 2.5%. Here the sequenced sample was peripheral blood, taken 28 days after the second AZD1222 dose. This receptor was obtained from an adult who received the AZD1222 COVID-19 vaccine. This chain connects TRBV5-1 to TRBJ2-1, with 10 nucleotides matching TRBD2. The CDR3 here is CASSATSGTYNEQFF. The CDR3 nucleotides are TGCGCCAGCAGCGCAACTAGCGGGACCTACAATGAGCAGTTCTTC.